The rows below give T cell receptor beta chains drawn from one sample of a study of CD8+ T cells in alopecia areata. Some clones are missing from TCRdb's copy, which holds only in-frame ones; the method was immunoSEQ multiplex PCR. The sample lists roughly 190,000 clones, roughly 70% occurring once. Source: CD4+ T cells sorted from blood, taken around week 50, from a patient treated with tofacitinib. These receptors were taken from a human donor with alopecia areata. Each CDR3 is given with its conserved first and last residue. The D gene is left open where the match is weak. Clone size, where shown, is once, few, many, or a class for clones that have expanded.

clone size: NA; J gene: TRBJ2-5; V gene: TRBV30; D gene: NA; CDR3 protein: CAWSPGATYQETQYF; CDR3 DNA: TGTGCCTGGAGCCCAGGGGCCACGTACCAAGAGACCCAGTACTTC
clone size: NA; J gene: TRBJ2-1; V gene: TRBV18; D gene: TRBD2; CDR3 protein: CASSPPSGAYNEQFF; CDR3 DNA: TGTGCCAGCTCACCCCCCAGCGGGGCGTACAATGAGCAGTTCTTC
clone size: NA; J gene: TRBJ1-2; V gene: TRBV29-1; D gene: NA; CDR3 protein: CSVGQGRDGYTF; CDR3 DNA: TGCAGCGTTGGGCAGGGACGGGATGGCTACACCTTC
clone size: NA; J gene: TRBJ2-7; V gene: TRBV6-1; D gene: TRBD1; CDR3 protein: CASSGTGVEQYF; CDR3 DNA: TGTGCCAGCAGTGGGACAGGGGTCGAGCAGTACTTC
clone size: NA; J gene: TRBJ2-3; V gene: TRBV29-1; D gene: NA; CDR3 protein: CSVAPLISDTQYF; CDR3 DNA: TGCAGCGTCGCTCCACTTATATCAGATACGCAGTATTTT
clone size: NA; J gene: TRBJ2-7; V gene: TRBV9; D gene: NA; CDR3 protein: CASSVDRIGDEQYF; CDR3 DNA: TGTGCCAGCAGCGTAGACAGGATTGGGGACGAGCAGTACTTC
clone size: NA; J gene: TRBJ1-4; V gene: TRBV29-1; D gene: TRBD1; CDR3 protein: CSVEGTGGNEKLFF; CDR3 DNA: TGCAGCGTTGAGGGGACAGGGGGAAATGAAAAACTGTTTTTT
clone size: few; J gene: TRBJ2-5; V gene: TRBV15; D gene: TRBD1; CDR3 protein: CATSRPTGNQYF; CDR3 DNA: TGTGCCACCAGCAGACCGACAGGGAATCAGTACTTC
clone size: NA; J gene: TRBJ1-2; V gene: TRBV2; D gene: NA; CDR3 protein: CASSEARGGDGYTF; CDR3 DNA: TGTGCCAGCAGTGAAGCCCGGGGCGGCGATGGCTACACCTTC
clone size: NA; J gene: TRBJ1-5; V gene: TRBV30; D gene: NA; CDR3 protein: CAWSGGFGVGNQPQHF; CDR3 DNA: TGTGCCTGGAGTGGGGGGTTTGGAGTCGGGAATCAGCCCCAGCATTTT
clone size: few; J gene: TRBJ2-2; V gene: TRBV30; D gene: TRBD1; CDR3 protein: CAWSLDRVPGELFF; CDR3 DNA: TGTGCCTGGAGTCTGGACAGGGTCCCCGGGGAGCTGTTTTTT
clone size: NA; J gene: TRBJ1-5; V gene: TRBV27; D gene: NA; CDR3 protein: CASSSAGRDQPQHF; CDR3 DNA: TGTGCCAGCAGTTCGGCGGGCAGGGATCAGCCCCAGCATTTT
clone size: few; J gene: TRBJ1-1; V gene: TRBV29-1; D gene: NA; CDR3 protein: CSVELMKTEGTEAFF; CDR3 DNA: TGCAGCGTTGAGTTAATGAAGACGGAGGGGACTGAAGCTTTCTTT
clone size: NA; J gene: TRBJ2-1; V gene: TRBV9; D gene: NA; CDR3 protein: CASSVVENEQFF; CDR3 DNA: TGTGCCAGCAGCGTAGTTGAGAATGAGCAGTTCTTC
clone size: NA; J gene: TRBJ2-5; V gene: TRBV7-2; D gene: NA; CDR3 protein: CASSLGYRGETQYF; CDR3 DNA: TGTGCCAGCAGCTTAGGCTACCGTGGGGAGACCCAGTACTTC
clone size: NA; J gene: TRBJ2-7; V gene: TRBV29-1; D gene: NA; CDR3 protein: CSVEGHLSTGAYEQYF; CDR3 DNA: TGCAGCGTTGAAGGACATCTATCGACAGGTGCCTACGAGCAGTACTTC
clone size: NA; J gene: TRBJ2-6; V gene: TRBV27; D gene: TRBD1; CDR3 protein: CATLGQAPRGGANVLTF; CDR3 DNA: TGTGCCACCTTGGGACAGGCGCCCAGGGGGGGGGCCAACGTCCTGACTTTC
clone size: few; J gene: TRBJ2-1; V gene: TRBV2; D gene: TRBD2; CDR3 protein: CATKKETSGTNEQFF; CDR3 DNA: TGTGCCACCAAAAAAGAGACTAGCGGGACCAATGAGCAGTTCTTC
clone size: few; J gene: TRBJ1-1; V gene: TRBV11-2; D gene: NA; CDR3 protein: CASTQNQMNTEAFF; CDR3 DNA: TGTGCCAGCACCCAGAACCAAATGAACACTGAAGCTTTCTTT
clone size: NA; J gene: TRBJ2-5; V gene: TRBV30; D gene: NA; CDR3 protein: CAWMLTGEAETQYF; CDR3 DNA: TGTGCCTGGATGTTAACAGGGGAGGCGGAGACCCAGTACTTC
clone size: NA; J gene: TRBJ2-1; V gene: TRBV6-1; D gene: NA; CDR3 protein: CASSGRIQDEQFF; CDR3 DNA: TGTGCCAGCAGCGGACGGATTCAGGATGAGCAGTTCTTC
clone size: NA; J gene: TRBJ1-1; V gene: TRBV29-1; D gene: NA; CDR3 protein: CSVEVQGMNTEAFF; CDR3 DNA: TGCAGCGTTGAAGTACAGGGAATGAACACTGAAGCTTTCTTT
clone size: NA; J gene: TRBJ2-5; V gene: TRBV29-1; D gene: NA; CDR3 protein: CSVVVRLAETQYF; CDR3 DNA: TGCAGCGTTGTGGTCAGGCTAGCGGAGACCCAGTACTTC
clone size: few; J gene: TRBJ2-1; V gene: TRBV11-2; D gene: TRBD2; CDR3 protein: CASSLGLAGGLTNEQFF; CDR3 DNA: TGTGCCAGCAGCTTAGGTCTAGCGGGGGGGCTAACCAATGAGCAGTTCTTC
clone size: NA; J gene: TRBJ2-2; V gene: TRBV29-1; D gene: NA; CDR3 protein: CSVEGVRGELFF; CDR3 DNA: TGCAGCGTTGAAGGGGTTCGCGGGGAGCTGTTTTTT
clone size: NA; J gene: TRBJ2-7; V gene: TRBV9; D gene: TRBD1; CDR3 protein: CASSVRSGQGLDEQYF; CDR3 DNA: TGTGCCAGCAGCGTAAGGTCGGGACAGGGATTAGACGAGCAGTACTTC
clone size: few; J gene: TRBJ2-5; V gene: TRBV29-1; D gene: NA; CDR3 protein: CSALMETQYF; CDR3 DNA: TGCAGCGCCCTGATGGAGACCCAGTACTTC
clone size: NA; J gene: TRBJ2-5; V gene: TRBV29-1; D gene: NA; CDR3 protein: CSVHLPGRETQYF; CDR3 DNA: TGCAGCGTTCACCTCCCGGGGAGAGAGACCCAGTACTTC
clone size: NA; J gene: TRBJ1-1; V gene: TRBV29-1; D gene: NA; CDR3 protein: CSVEPQGSTEAFF; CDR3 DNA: TGCAGCGTTGAACCACAGGGTAGCACTGAAGCTTTCTTT
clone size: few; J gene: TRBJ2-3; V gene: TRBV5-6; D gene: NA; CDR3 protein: CASSSWGSPLSTDTQYF; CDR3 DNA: TGTGCCAGCAGCTCCTGGGGTAGCCCACTCAGCACAGATACGCAGTATTTT
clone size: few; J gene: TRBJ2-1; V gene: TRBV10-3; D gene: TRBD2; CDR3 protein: CAISPRTSGGANEQFF; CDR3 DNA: TGTGCCATCAGTCCCCGGACTAGCGGGGGGGCCAATGAGCAGTTCTTC
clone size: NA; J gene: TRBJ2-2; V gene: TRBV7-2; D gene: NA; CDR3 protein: CASSLRTTTPNTGELFF; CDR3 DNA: TGTGCCAGCAGCTTACGGACGACAACTCCAAACACCGGGGAGCTGTTTTTT
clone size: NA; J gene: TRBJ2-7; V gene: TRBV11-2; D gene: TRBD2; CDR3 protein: CASSPTSGDEQYF; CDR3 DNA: TGTGCCAGCAGCCCCACTAGCGGGGACGAGCAGTACTTC
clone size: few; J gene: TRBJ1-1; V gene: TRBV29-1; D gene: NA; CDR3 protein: CSGTNRAGGAFF; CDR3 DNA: TGCAGCGGCACGAACAGGGCGGGGGGCGCTTTCTTT
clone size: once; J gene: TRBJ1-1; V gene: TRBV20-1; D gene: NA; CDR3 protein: CSALNTEAFF; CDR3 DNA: TGCAGTGCTTTGAACACTGAAGCTTTCTTT
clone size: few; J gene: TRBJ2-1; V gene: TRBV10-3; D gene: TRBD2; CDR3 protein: CAMSSGRLENEQFF; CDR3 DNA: TGTGCCATGTCTTCCGGGAGGCTCGAGAATGAGCAGTTCTTC
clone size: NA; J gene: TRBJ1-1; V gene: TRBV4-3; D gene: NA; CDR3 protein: CASSPDLNTEAFF; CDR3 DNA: TGCGCCAGCAGCCCGGACCTGAACACTGAAGCTTTCTTT
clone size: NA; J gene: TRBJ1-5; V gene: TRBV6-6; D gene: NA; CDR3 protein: CASSYSEGPQPQHF; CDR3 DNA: TGTGCCAGCAGTTACTCGGAGGGGCCCCAGCCCCAGCATTTT
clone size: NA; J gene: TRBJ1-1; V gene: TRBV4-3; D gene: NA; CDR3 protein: CASSYDMGTAFF; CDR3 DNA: TGCGCCAGCTCCTACGATATGGGCACTGCTTTCTTT
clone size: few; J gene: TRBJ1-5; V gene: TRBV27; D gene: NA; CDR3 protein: CASSLEKANQPQHF; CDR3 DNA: TGTGCCAGCAGTTTAGAGAAGGCCAATCAGCCCCAGCATTTT
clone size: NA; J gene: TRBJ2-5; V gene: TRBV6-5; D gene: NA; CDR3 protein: CASSPGVGTQYF; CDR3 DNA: TGTGCCAGCAGTCCCGGGGTGGGGACCCAGTACTTC
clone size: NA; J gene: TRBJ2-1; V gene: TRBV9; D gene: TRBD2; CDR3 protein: CASSVEDPSGTYNEQFF; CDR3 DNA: TGTGCCAGCAGCGTAGAGGACCCTAGCGGAACCTACAATGAGCAGTTCTTC
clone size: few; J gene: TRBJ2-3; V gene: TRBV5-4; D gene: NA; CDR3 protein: CASSQPGGTDTQYF; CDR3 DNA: TGTGCCAGCAGCCAACCAGGGGGCACAGATACGCAGTATTTT
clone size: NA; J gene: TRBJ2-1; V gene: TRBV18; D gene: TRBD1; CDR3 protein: CASSLLGQGPDEQFF; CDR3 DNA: TGTGCCAGCTCACTCCTTGGACAGGGTCCCGATGAGCAGTTCTTC
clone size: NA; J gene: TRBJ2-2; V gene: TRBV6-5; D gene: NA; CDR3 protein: CASSFRTFTGAGELFF; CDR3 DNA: TGTGCCAGCAGTTTCAGGACATTCACGGGCGCCGGGGAGCTGTTTTTT
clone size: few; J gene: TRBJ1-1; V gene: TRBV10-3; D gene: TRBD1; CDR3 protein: CAIRPGQGIERKGEAFF; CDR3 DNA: TGTGCCATCAGACCGGGACAGGGGATAGAGAGGAAAGGTGAAGCTTTCTTT
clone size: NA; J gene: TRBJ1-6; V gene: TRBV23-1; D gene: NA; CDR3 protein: CASTQDVGQGLVVVHRSPLHF; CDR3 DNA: TGCGCCAGCACTCAGGATGTGGGGCAGGGGTTGGTCGTGGTCCATCGATCACCCCTCCACTTT
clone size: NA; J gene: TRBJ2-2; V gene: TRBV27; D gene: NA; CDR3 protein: CASSSRNTGELFF; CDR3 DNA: TGTGCCAGCAGTTCCCGGAACACCGGGGAGCTGTTTTTT
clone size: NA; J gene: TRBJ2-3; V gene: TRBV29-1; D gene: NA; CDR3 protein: CSVGAPDTQYF; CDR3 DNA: TGCAGCGTTGGGGCACCAGATACGCAGTATTTT